The T cell receptor (beta chain) described here comes from a study of blood T cell repertoires in COVID-19. Overall study: Collection of acute and convalescent COVID-19 samples took place in the United States, Italy and Spain. Nucleic acid was either cDNA or gDNA, and it came from T cells, B-cell-depleted T cells, or PBMCs.

Methods used by the authors: Amplified reference gene primers provided the basis for estimating nucleated cell counts. Sequencing used immunoSEQ multiplex PCR; TCRdb keeps in-frame clones, though not all of them. From that table come the V and J calls and clone size; the DNA was used to work out D and trimming. The sample includes under 300,000 clones, over 75% of them seen just once. CDR3 length: 15 residues. Trimming stripped 8 bases from V and 1 base from J, with 18 bases between. Germline V gene data show CDR1 as LNHDA and CDR2 as SQIVND (reference sequence). Sequences were obtained from peripheral blood. The sequence derives from a woman aged 70 to 79 with acute or convalescent COVID-19. The chain employs TRBV19 and TRBJ2-7; TRBD1 is a possible D gene (7 bases). The CDR3 DNA is TGTGCCAGTGCCCCCAGGGGGGCCGTGTCCTACGAGCAGTACTTC. Translating gives CASAPRGAVSYEQYF.